These T cell receptor beta chains were read from a single sample in a study of PD-1 blockade in mismatch repair-deficient tumors. Here immunoSEQ multiplex PCR was the method, and the copy in TCRdb shows in-frame clones only, minus some. The repertoire includes more than 95,000 clones, around 87% of them detected once, and about 13% sits in the top ten. This specimen was peripheral blood, taken 44 weeks after starting pembrolizumab. These receptors were obtained from an adult with mismatch repair-deficient cancer. CDR3s include the opening cysteine and the closing phenylalanine or tryptophan. A D gene is named only where the DNA matches it firmly. Where a row states a size, it is once, few, many or the class of an expanded clone; other rows omit it.

CASSLSGGYFTGELFF,TGTGCCAGCAGTTTGTCAGGGGGCTATTTCACCGGGGAGCTGTTTTTT,TRBJ2-2,once,TRBD1,TRBV27
CASRGLRAYEQYF,TGTGCCAGCCGGGGACTTCGCGCCTACGAGCAGTACTTC,TRBJ2-7,.,.,TRBV11-2
CASSPGTGSLYGYTF,TGTGCCAGCAGTCCCGGGACAGGATCTCTCTATGGCTACACCTTC,TRBJ1-2,.,TRBD1,TRBV28
CASSLPGQGAYEQYF,TGTGCCAGTAGCCTCCCGGGACAGGGGGCATACGAGCAGTACTTC,TRBJ2-7,.,TRBD1,TRBV19
CASSLGGQTQETQYF,TGTGCCAGCAGCTTAGGGGGACAGACCCAAGAGACCCAGTACTTC,TRBJ2-5,.,TRBD1,TRBV7-2
CSNLGGQGETQYF,TGCAGCAACCTTGGAGGTCAGGGAGAGACCCAGTACTTC,TRBJ2-5,.,.,TRBV29-1
CASSSQQVHAYNEQFF,TGCGCCAGCAGCTCCCAACAGGTCCACGCCTACAATGAGCAGTTCTTC,TRBJ2-1,.,.,TRBV5-1
CASSTHRANSNQPQHF,TGTGCCAGCAGTACCCATAGGGCTAATAGCAATCAGCCCCAGCATTTT,TRBJ1-5,.,.,TRBV28
CASSYSGGLFF,TGTGCCAGCAGTTACTCGGGAGGACTGTTTTTT,TRBJ1-4,once,.,TRBV6-6
CAWRQTGDGYTF,TGTGCCTGGAGACAAACAGGGGATGGCTACACCTTC,TRBJ1-2,.,TRBD1,TRBV30
CASSTGAYSNQPQHF,TGTGCCAGTAGCACAGGAGCCTATAGCAATCAGCCCCAGCATTTT,TRBJ1-5,.,.,TRBV19